This T cell receptor (beta chain) emerged from a study of PD-1 blockade in classical Hodgkin lymphoma (dated by TCRdb to the early 2020s). For the study in its entirety: Nivolumab dosing was 3 mg/kg intravenously every 2 weeks, continuing until either disease progression or unacceptable toxicity. To define a peripheral blood immune signature of response to PD-1 blockade in classical Hodgkin lymphoma, the study combined TCR beta sequencing with CyTOF. What the work shows at the level of the full study, not this receptor alone: CD4+ but not CD8+ TCR diversity rose significantly by C4D1 (p=0.0027 vs p=0.16), most apparent in complete responders (p=0.02). Diversity was lower in patients who began nivolumab less than 1 year after ASCT, so these patients were left out of later analyses to avoid confounding by immune reconstitution. Trial patients achieving complete response had baseline diversity similar to newly diagnosed patients, whereas partial responders and progressors had significantly lower diversity. Baseline TCR diversity was reported to be lower in newly diagnosed patients than in healthy donors and to be lower still in relapsed/refractory patients. The study was limited to a single clinical trial cohort, and causes of repertoire differences, possibly disease activity or prior therapy, remained undefined.

The Qiagen DNeasy kit was used to extract genomic DNA from unsorted PBMCs and from the negatively selected CD4+ and CD8+ fractions. TCR beta CDR3 regions were amplified by immunoSEQ multiplex PCR using primers annealing to V and J segments. Amplification bias was minimized using a synthetic immune receptor repertoire, and residual bias was removed computationally after sequencing. Per the original workflow: Repertoire diversity was quantified as the Shannon entropy index using custom Python scripts. Unsorted, CD4+ and CD8+ repertoires were analyzed separately, except for combined analyses in which CD4+ and CD8+ sequences were merged in silico. Clonal expansion was defined as at least a 2-fold frequency increase after treatment relative to C1D1, with a pseudocount of 0.5 for undetected baseline clones. Clones with 0 or 1 copy at C1D1 were defined as singleton clones, while clones with 2 or more copies were defined as non-singleton clones. Clones expanded in unsorted samples were labelled as CD4+, CD8+ or unknown by matching protein sequences in sorted samples from the same patient. Wilcoxon tests on paired samples were used to test changes in diversity from C1D1 to C4D1. Here the immuneACCESS table is served through TCRdb, limited to in-frame sequences with V and J called. Missing clones are a known gap in these copies; in checked studies unresolved V genes cover under half, and the rest lacks a known reason. For V, J and clone size, that table is used; D and trimming come from the DNA. Recorded for this sample are approximately 6,800 clones; roughly 60% of them occurred a single time. About a tenth of the sample is in the top ten clones.

The sample's time point label, decoded: cycle 4 day 1 (C4D1), after 6 weeks of nivolumab. Every trial patient had relapsed following autologous stem cell transplantation, and prior brentuximab vedotin exposure was what differed among cohorts A, B and C. Using a Miltenyi CD8+ T cell isolation kit, CD8+ T cells were purified from thawed PBMCs through magnetic negative selection. The trial cohort was composed of about 53 patients with relapsed/refractory classical Hodgkin lymphoma, for whom complete response, partial response or progressive disease was recorded as best overall response. Single-agent nivolumab was administered to trial patients in the multi-cohort phase II CheckMate 205 trial. An independent review committee assessed best overall response by applying the 2007 International Working Group response criteria. Trial PBMCs were collected just before the start of nivolumab (C1D1) and during therapy at cycle 2 day 1 and cycle 4 day 1. Peripheral blood was collected in 8 mL Vacutainer Cell Preparation Tubes, from which PBMCs were isolated by centrifugation and then cryopreserved. Purified CD4+ and CD8+ fractions were prepared only for cases in which an additional PBMC sample was available. Magnetically labelled cells were removed on LS columns in a quadroMACS separator, and the flow-through was collected as the purified fraction.

This clone was seen only once. Its antigen specificity is not known. Base qualities are missing; no much larger clone stands one base away. Its CDR3 holds 12 amino acids, cysteine through phenylalanine. Only the CDR3 region is kept as DNA, spanning 36 bases read in frame from base 1. The germline V gene yields WSHSY for CDR1 and SAAADI for CDR2. The junction carries 5 bases between V and J, which are trimmed by 2 bases and 4 bases respectively. Sequencing was performed on CD8+ T cells from blood, taken before the fourth cycle of nivolumab. The sequence was collected from a human donor with classical Hodgkin lymphoma. Recombination linked TRBV10-2 to TRBJ2-5; the D gene identity is not certain. The CDR3 region: CASSEERETQYF. The bases read TGCGCCAGCAGTGAGGAGAGAGAGACCCAGTACTTC.